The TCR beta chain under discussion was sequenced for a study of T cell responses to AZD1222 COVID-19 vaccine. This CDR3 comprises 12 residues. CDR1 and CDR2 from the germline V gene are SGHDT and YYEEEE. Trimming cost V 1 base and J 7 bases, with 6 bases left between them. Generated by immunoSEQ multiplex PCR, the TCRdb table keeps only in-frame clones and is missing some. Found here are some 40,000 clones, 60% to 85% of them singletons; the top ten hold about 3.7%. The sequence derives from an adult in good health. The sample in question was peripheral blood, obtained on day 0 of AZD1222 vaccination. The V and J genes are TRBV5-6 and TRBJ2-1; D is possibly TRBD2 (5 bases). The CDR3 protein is CASSLRENEQFF. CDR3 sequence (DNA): TGTGCCAGCAGCTTGCGGGAAAATGAGCAGTTCTTC.